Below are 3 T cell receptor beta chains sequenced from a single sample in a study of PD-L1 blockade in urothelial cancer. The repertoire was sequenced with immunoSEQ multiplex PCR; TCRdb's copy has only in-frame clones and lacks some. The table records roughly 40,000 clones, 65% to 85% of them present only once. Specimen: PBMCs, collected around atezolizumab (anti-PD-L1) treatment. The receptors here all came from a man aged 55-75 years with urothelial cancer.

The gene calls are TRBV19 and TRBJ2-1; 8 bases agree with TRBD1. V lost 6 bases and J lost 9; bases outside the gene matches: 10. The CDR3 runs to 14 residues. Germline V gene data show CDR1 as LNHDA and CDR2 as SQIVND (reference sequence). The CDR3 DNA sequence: TGTGCCAGTAGCCTGACAGGGGAGAGGAGTGAGCAGTTCTTC. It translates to CASSLTGERSEQFF.

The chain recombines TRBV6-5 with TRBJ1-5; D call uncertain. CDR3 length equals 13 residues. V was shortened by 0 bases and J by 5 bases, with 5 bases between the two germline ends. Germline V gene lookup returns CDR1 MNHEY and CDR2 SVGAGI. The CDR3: CASSYSRDQPQHF. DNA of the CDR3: TGTGCCAGCAGTTACTCGCGGGATCAGCCCCAGCATTTT.

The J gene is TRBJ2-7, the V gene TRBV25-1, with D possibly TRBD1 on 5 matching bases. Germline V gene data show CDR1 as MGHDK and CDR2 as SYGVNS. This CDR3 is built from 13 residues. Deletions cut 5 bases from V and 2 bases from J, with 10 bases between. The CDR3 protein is CASSRGAPYEQYF. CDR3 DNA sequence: TGTGCCAGCAGTCGTGGGGCCCCCTACGAGCAGTACTTC.